Below, 32 T cell receptor beta chains from the same sample are listed, as sequenced in a study of blood T cells in healthy people across ages. The authors ran a second PCR of roughly 6 to 11 cycles using a sample-barcoded 5' primer and a J-beta primer mix. TCRdb processed the 5' RACE reads anew with MiXCR; each CDR3 protein has one entry. The data contain 700,000 or so distinct CDR3 sequences, around two fifths of them singletons. The specimen was blood. These receptors all stem from a man older than 75 in good health.

This clonotype was seen more than once but under ten times. The chain employs TRBV7-2 and TRBJ2-6; no clear D. The CDR3 consists of 15 residues. V lost 5 bases, J lost 1 base, and 9 bases lay in between. Germline lookup yields CDR1 SGHTA and CDR2 FQGNSA. For the CDR3, the DNA is TGTGCCAGCAGCCGGGCCGTTTCTGGGGCCAACGTCCTGACTTTC. This codes for CASSRAVSGANVLTF.

This clonotype was observed a few times. The rearrangement joins TRBV29-1 to TRBJ2-5; D may be TRBD1 or TRBD2 (5 bases each). The CDR3 length is 12 residues. Germline V CDR1 and CDR2: SQVTM, ANQGSEA. The ends were cut back, 7 bases at V and 4 bases at J, with 13 bases in the middle. The CDR3 reads CSAGTTGETQYF. DNA of the CDR3: TGCAGCGCCGGGACGACGGGAGAGACCCAGTACTTC.

J is TRBJ2-1 and V is TRBV6-2 or TRBV6-3, with D unclear. The CDR3 has 12 residues. Trimming left V 7 bases short and J 10 bases short, with 14 bases between. Looked up from germline, CDR1 is MNHEY and CDR2 is SVGEGT. The CDR3 bases are TGTGCCAGCATCTCGCCCCCCGGCGAGCAGTTCTTC. Amino acid sequence: CASISPPGEQFF.

This clonotype has more than one count but fewer than ten. V gene TRBV7-6 combines with J gene TRBJ2-7; D gene ambiguous. Germline V lookup: CDR1 SGHVS, CDR2 FNYEAQ. CDR3 length equals 14 residues. The V and J ends lost 6 bases and 7 bases respectively, with 19 bases between them. CDR3 sequence: CASSSQTSYNEQYF. CDR3 DNA: TGTGCCAGCAGTTCCCAAACCTCCTACAATGAGCAGTACTTC.

This clonotype was picked up a small number of times. V is TRBV7-2 and J is TRBJ1-4; 7 nucleotides align to TRBD1. The CDR3 is made up of 17 amino acids. The junction had 8 bases not matched to a gene; V was cut back by 4 bases and J by 0 bases. Germline CDR1 and CDR2: SGHTA and FQGNSA. The CDR3 DNA reads TGTGCCAGCAGCTGGGGGAACAGGGGTACAACTAATGAAAAACTGTTTTTT. It is translated as CASSWGNRGTTNEKLFF.

This clonotype was observed a few times. The chain recombines TRBV29-1 with TRBJ2-7; 9 bases agree with TRBD2. Germline V CDR1 and CDR2: SQVTM, ANQGSEA. After removal of 7 bases from V and 3 bases from J, the junction contained 4 bases not matched to a gene. This CDR3 comprises 12 residues. DNA for the CDR3: TGCAGCGCGACTAGCGGAGTCTACGAGCAGTACTTC. Translating it yields CSATSGVYEQYF.

The chain recombines TRBV6-2 or TRBV6-3 with TRBJ2-5; TRBD1 is a possible D gene (6 bases). V lost 4 bases to trimming and J lost 6 bases, with 15 bases between them. Germline V CDR1 and CDR2: MNHEY, SVGEGT. This CDR3 comprises 14 residues. This CDR3 is CASSCSTRGKTQYF. The DNA for the CDR3 is TGTGCCAGCAGTTGCTCGACCAGGGGAAAGACCCAGTACTTC.

For this clonotype: A single base separates this from a much larger clone, so it may be a read error. The chain uses TRBV21-1 and TRBJ2-7; the listed D gene, TRBD1, was not tested against the DNA. The J call may be mistaken, given a closer DNA end match to TRBJ2-5. TRBV21-1 has pseudogene status. The CDR3 loop spans 16 amino acids. CDR3 nucleotides: TGTGCCAGCAGCAAGCCCCGGGCTCCGGACCAAGAGACCCAGTACTTC. This translates into CASSKPRAPDQETQYF.

This clonotype has a handful of counts. The chain is built from TRBV19 and TRBJ2-1; either TRBD1 or TRBD2 may fit D (5 bases each). Trimming removed 5 bases at V and 7 bases at J, with 12 bases between. The germline V gene has CDR1 LNHDA and CDR2 SQIVND (reference sequence). The CDR3 totals 13 residues. The CDR3 DNA sequence: TGTGCCAGTAGTCCCACGGGGCGAAATGAGCAGTTCTTC. Its translation: CASSPTGRNEQFF.

This clonotype was detected only once. This chain connects TRBV7-2 to TRBJ2-5, with D perhaps TRBD2 (5 bases). From germline, CDR1 is SGHTA and CDR2 FQGNSA. This CDR3 comprises 14 residues. V lost 5 bases and J lost 5, with 15 bases in between. The CDR3 coding sequence is TGTGCCAGCAGCATGGGCGGGCGACGGGAGACCCAGTACTTC. It translates to CASSMGGRRETQYF.

This clonotype was recorded a few times. The chain combines TRBV6-2 or TRBV6-3 with TRBJ2-3; a possible D gene is TRBD2 (6 bases). Per the germline V gene, CDR1 is MNHEY and CDR2 is SVGEGT. Between the trimmed V and J ends, which lost 7 bases and 0 bases, there was a span of 17 bases. The CDR3 covers 16 residues. The DNA for the CDR3 is TGTGCCAGCAACCCACGTCGGGCGGGAAGCACAGATACGCAGTATTTT. Its translation: CASNPRRAGSTDTQYF.

This clonotype was detected a few times. J is TRBJ1-5 and V is TRBV29-1; D is undetermined. V lost 5 bases and J lost 2, with 10 bases in between. Germline V lookup: CDR1 SQVTM, CDR2 ANQGSEA. This CDR3 has 13 amino acids. CDR3: CSVIKEGNQPQHF. The CDR3 coding sequence is TGCAGCGTTATTAAAGAGGGCAATCAGCCCCAGCATTTT.

The chain joins TRBV18 to TRBJ2-3, with 7 bases that match TRBD1. Germline V gene data show CDR1 as KGHSH and CDR2 as LQKENI. The length of the CDR3 is 14 residues. V lost 3 bases, J lost 4 bases, and 4 bases stayed unmatched. This CDR3 is CASSPDQGADTQYF. DNA of the CDR3: TGTGCCAGCTCACCCGACCAGGGGGCAGATACGCAGTATTTT.

The V gene is TRBV20-1, the J gene TRBJ1-6, with 9 positions matching TRBD1. Germline V gene sequence: CDR1 DFQATT, CDR2 SNEGSKA (reference sequence). CDR3 length: 15 residues. V lost 5 bases, J lost 5 bases, and 7 bases stayed unmatched. The CDR3 reads CSASDRGFDNSPLHF. The DNA for the CDR3 is TGCAGTGCTTCCGACAGGGGGTTTGATAATTCACCCCTCCACTTT.

This clonotype was seen more than once but under ten times. The rearrangement joins TRBV20-1 to TRBJ2-7; D perhaps matches TRBD1 (6 bases). Looked up from germline, CDR1 is DFQATT and CDR2 is SNEGSKA (reference sequence). Between the trimmed V and J ends, which lost 0 bases and 2 bases, there was a span of 14 bases. The CDR3 consists of 15 residues. The CDR3 protein is CSARDSLRQAYEQYF. The CDR3 coding sequence is TGCAGTGCTAGAGATTCCCTCCGACAGGCCTACGAGCAGTACTTC.

This clonotype was recorded at least ten times. The V call is TRBV6-5, the J call TRBJ2-5; D is possibly TRBD1 (6 bases). The CDR3 runs 13 residues. Germline values: CDR1 MNHEY, CDR2 SVGAGI. V dropped 6 bases and J dropped 9 bases, with 17 bases sitting between them. The CDR3 DNA is TGTGCCAGCAGCAAAACTTCCCGGACAGCCCAGTACTTC. Amino acids: CASSKTSRTAQYF.

The count of this clonotype is one. The J gene is TRBJ2-3, the V gene TRBV7-2; 10 bases are shared with TRBD2. Trimming cost V 2 bases and J 8 bases; bases outside gene matches: 10. The CDR3 covers 16 residues. Germline V gene sequence: CDR1 SGHTA, CDR2 FQGNSA. This CDR3 reads CASSLNGRIAGGTQYF. The CDR3 bases are TGTGCCAGCAGCTTAAACGGAAGAATAGCGGGAGGTACGCAGTATTTT.

This clonotype was detected only a few times. The J gene is TRBJ2-7, the V gene TRBV7-2; weak D call: TRBD2 (6 bases). The CDR3 is 15 amino acids. Germline V gene data show CDR1 as SGHTA and CDR2 as FQGNSA. Trimming left V 3 bases short and J 7 bases short, with 19 bases between. CDR3 region: CASSLGAGSMREQYF. CDR3 nucleotide sequence: TGTGCCAGCAGCTTGGGAGCGGGTTCTATGAGGGAGCAGTACTTC.

The chain carries TRBV7-3 and TRBJ2-2; 9 positions match TRBD1. Unmatched junction bases numbered 2, after V lost 3 bases and J lost 6 bases. Germline loops: CDR1 SGHTA, CDR2 FQGTGA. There are 14 residues in the CDR3. In DNA, the CDR3 is TGTGCCAGCAGCTTTAGACAGGGGGCCGGGGAGCTGTTTTTT. This sequence encodes CASSFRQGAGELFF.

Notes on this clonotype: One end of the junction is discordant with germline, which a read error may explain. The chain has TRBV28 and TRBJ1-2; D not resolved. Germline-derived CDR1 and CDR2 are MDHEN and SYDVKM. This CDR3 is 13 amino acids long. CDR3 in DNA: TGCGCCAGCACCCTGGATCGGTACTATGGCTACACCTTC. Translating it yields CASTLDRYYGYTF.

The chain couples TRBV20-1 to TRBJ2-3, with D possibly called TRBD1 or TRBD2 (5 bases each). V lost 1 base and J 5 bases, leaving 13 bases between the germline ends. The germline CDR1 and CDR2 sequences are DFQATT and SNEGSKA (reference sequence). The CDR3 spans 14 residues. CDR3 protein: CSARVQGRGDTQYF. DNA of the CDR3: TGCAGTGCTAGAGTGCAGGGTCGGGGAGATACGCAGTATTTT.

This clonotype was picked up a small number of times. The chain combines TRBV6-5 with TRBJ2-5; D is possibly TRBD2 (5 bases). This CDR3 region has 15 residues. Per germline, CDR1 MNHEY and CDR2 SVGAGI. The V end lost 2 bases, the J end lost 5 bases, and 15 bases lay between the germline ends. Here the CDR3 reads CASSYQPTSGETQYF. The CDR3 region has the DNA TGTGCCAGCAGTTACCAGCCTACTAGTGGGGAGACCCAGTACTTC.

This clonotype has at least ten counts. The chain combines TRBV7-2 with TRBJ2-4; TRBD2 is a possible D gene (6 bases). The CDR3 has 13 amino acids. Trimming pared 6 bases from V and 8 bases from J, leaving 14 bases between. The germline gives CDR1 SGHTA, CDR2 FQGNSA. The CDR3 loop is CASSLLASDIQYF. The DNA for the CDR3 is TGTGCCAGCAGTCTGCTAGCGTCGGACATTCAGTACTTC.

Only one count was recorded for this clonotype. V is TRBV9 and J is TRBJ2-3; D is perhaps TRBD1 (6 bases). The length of the CDR3 is 15 residues. Trimming stripped 2 bases from V and 1 base from J, with 11 bases between. Per germline, CDR1 SGDLS and CDR2 YYNGEE. CDR3 nucleotides: TGTGCCAGCAGCGTGGGGGCCCTGGGCACAGATACGCAGTATTTT. This gives the protein CASSVGALGTDTQYF.

This chain uses TRBV28 with TRBJ2-2; 9 bases are shared with TRBD2. The CDR3 sequence is 16 residues long. Germline V gene sequence: CDR1 MDHEN, CDR2 SYDVKM. The trim removed 5 bases at V and 5 bases at J, leaving 9 bases unmatched. This chain's CDR3 is CASSISGRPGTGELFF. CDR3 in DNA: TGTGCCAGCAGTATCAGCGGGAGGCCGGGGACCGGGGAGCTGTTTTTT.

There are a few counts of this clonotype. The CDR3 region has the DNA TGTGCCAGCAGTTACAGAGCCGGGACAGGGGATGGCTACACCTTC. Translating gives CASSYRAGTGDGYTF. V gene TRBV6-5 combines with J gene TRBJ1-2, with TRBD1 matching 10 bases. The CDR3 loop spans 15 amino acids. With V trimmed by 2 bases and J by 6 bases, 6 bases remained unmatched. CDR1 MNHEY and CDR2 SVGAGI come from the germline V gene.

DNA of the CDR3: TGTGCCAGCAGTCCGGGGACAGGGTTCGCAGATACGCAGTATTTT. Translating gives CASSPGTGFADTQYF. This chain joins TRBV6-5 and TRBJ2-3, with 9 bases aligning to TRBD1. The germline CDR1 and CDR2 sequences are MNHEY and SVGAGI. The CDR3 has 15 residues. The V gene end was trimmed by 5 bases and the J gene end by 4 bases; junction bases not matched to a gene: 7.

This clonotype has a handful of counts. The gene calls are TRBV20-1 and TRBJ2-1; 12 nucleotides agree with TRBD2. CDR1 is DFQATT, CDR2 SNEGSKA, per germline (reference sequence). This CDR3 contains 15 residues. The V segment lost 7 bases and the J segment 0 bases; nucleotides outside the gene matches: 4. CDR3 DNA sequence: TGCAGTGTTGGACTAGCGGGACGCTCCTACAATGAGCAGTTCTTC. Its translation: CSVGLAGRSYNEQFF.

J is TRBJ1-2 and V is TRBV29-1; D uncertain. The length of the CDR3 is 15 residues. The V end was cut by 3 bases, the J end by 2 bases, with 16 bases between. The germline V gene has CDR1 SQVTM and CDR2 ANQGSEA. The CDR3 here is CSVESQLVPNYGYTF. The CDR3 DNA reads TGCAGCGTTGAGAGCCAGCTAGTGCCAAACTATGGCTACACCTTC.

The rearrangement joins TRBV20-1 to TRBJ1-2, with 7 bases matching TRBD1. J lost 6 bases, V lost 3 bases, and 4 bases had no gene match. The CDR3 length is 12 residues. CDR1 and CDR2 from the germline V gene are DFQATT and SNEGSKA (reference sequence). CDR3 nucleotide sequence: TGCAGTGCTAGTAGGCAGGGGGATGGCTACACCTTC. Residues: CSASRQGDGYTF.

The V call is TRBV20-1, the J call TRBJ2-7, with D hard to call. The end of the DNA is better explained by TRBJ2-5, so the J call may be wrong. Germline CDR1 DFQATT, CDR2 SNEGSKA (reference sequence). This CDR3 region has 13 residues. The CDR3 is CSARYTLKETQYF. DNA for the CDR3: TGCAGTGCTAGGTATACACTTAAAGAGACCCAGTACTTC.

This clonotype was found a few times. The chain links TRBV7-2 to TRBJ2-1; 11 bases match TRBD2. The trim removed 4 bases at V and 7 bases at J, leaving 9 bases unmatched. This CDR3 has 16 residues. Germline loops: CDR1 SGHTA, CDR2 FQGNSA. The CDR3 loop is CASSYDSGRALNEQFF. The CDR3 region has the DNA TGTGCCAGCAGCTACGATAGCGGGAGGGCCCTGAATGAGCAGTTCTTC.